The rows below give T cell receptor beta chains drawn from one sample of a study of shared clonotypes between healthy human individuals. TCRdb's copy holds only in-frame clones and misses some; the assay was immunoSEQ multiplex PCR. The sample consists of about 2.4 million clones, around nine tenths of them appearing once. Sequences were obtained from naive CD4+ T cells sorted from blood. These receptors all stem from a young man in good health. The CDR3 runs from the conserved cysteine through the conserved F or W. The D gene is left open where the match is weak. Size values are once, few and many counts, or a class for expanded clones, and some rows have none.

J gene: TRBJ2-7
D gene: TRBD2
V gene: TRBV15
clone size: .
CDR3 protein: CATSRDVGIAGGLTPYEQYF
CDR3 DNA: TGTGCCACCAGCAGAGATGTTGGAATAGCGGGGGGCCTCACCCCCTACGAGCAGTACTTC

J gene: TRBJ2-5
D gene: .
V gene: TRBV11-2
clone size: .
CDR3 protein: CASSLGGRETQYF
CDR3 DNA: TGTGCCAGCAGCTTAGGGGGGCGAGAGACCCAGTACTTC

J gene: TRBJ2-7
D gene: .
V gene: TRBV7-2
clone size: .
CDR3 protein: CASSLESDYTYEQYF
CDR3 DNA: TGTGCCAGCAGCTTGGAGTCAGACTATACCTACGAGCAGTACTTC

J gene: TRBJ2-4
D gene: TRBD1
V gene: TRBV5-1
clone size: .
CDR3 protein: CASSAKTGWDIQYF
CDR3 DNA: TGCGCCAGCAGCGCCAAGACAGGGTGGGACATTCAGTACTTC

J gene: TRBJ2-1
D gene: TRBD1
V gene: TRBV9
clone size: .
CDR3 protein: CASSAVSAGGYNEQFF
CDR3 DNA: TGTGCCAGCAGCGCAGTGAGCGCAGGGGGCTACAATGAGCAGTTCTTC

J gene: TRBJ2-7
D gene: TRBD2
V gene: TRBV15
clone size: .
CDR3 protein: CATSTSGRPREQYF
CDR3 DNA: TGTGCCACCAGCACTAGCGGGAGGCCGAGGGAGCAGTACTTC

J gene: TRBJ1-5
D gene: TRBD1
V gene: TRBV5-8
clone size: .
CDR3 protein: CASSPGQGYDRNQPQHF
CDR3 DNA: TGTGCCAGCAGCCCGGGACAGGGATATGATCGCAATCAGCCCCAGCATTTT

J gene: TRBJ2-2
D gene: .
V gene: TRBV12-1
clone size: once
CDR3 protein: CASSFDRGFDTGELFF
CDR3 DNA: TGTGCCAGCAGCTTTGACAGGGGGTTCGACACCGGGGAGCTGTTTTTT

J gene: TRBJ2-7
D gene: .
V gene: TRBV5-5
clone size: .
CDR3 protein: CASSGLRGVEQYF
CDR3 DNA: TGTGCCAGCAGCGGGCTCAGGGGGGTCGAGCAGTACTTC

J gene: TRBJ1-4
D gene: .
V gene: TRBV5-1
clone size: .
CDR3 protein: CASSLGGLGPKLFF
CDR3 DNA: TGCGCCAGCAGCTTGGGGGGCTTGGGGCCGAAACTGTTTTTT

J gene: TRBJ1-2
D gene: .
V gene: TRBV19
clone size: .
CDR3 protein: CASSPGALGYTF
CDR3 DNA: TGTGCCAGTAGCCCCGGGGCTCTTGGCTACACCTTC

J gene: TRBJ1-5
D gene: TRBD1
V gene: TRBV7-9
clone size: .
CDR3 protein: CASIDRGPQPQHF
CDR3 DNA: TGTGCCAGCATAGACAGGGGGCCTCAGCCCCAGCATTTT

J gene: TRBJ1-4
D gene: .
V gene: TRBV29-1
clone size: .
CDR3 protein: CSVPGHGREKLFF
CDR3 DNA: TGCAGCGTGCCGGGACACGGGCGCGAAAAACTGTTTTTT

J gene: TRBJ2-3
D gene: TRBD2
V gene: TRBV14
clone size: .
CDR3 protein: CASSRPSGISTDTQYF
CDR3 DNA: TGTGCCAGCAGCCGACCTAGCGGGATAAGCACAGATACGCAGTATTTT

J gene: TRBJ2-7
D gene: .
V gene: TRBV6-6
clone size: .
CDR3 protein: CASRGDARSSEQYF
CDR3 DNA: TGTGCCAGCAGAGGGGACGCTCGGTCTAGTGAGCAGTACTTC

J gene: TRBJ2-1
D gene: .
V gene: TRBV9
clone size: .
CDR3 protein: CASSVEAPSYNEQFF
CDR3 DNA: TGTGCCAGCAGCGTAGAAGCTCCGTCCTACAATGAGCAGTTCTTC

J gene: TRBJ1-4
D gene: .
V gene: TRBV6-5
clone size: once
CDR3 protein: CASSSGRTNEKLFF
CDR3 DNA: TGTGCCAGCAGTTCCGGGAGGACTAATGAAAAACTGTTTTTT

J gene: TRBJ2-1
D gene: .
V gene: TRBV7-2
clone size: once
CDR3 protein: CASSLVLAVGEQFF
CDR3 DNA: TGTGCCAGCAGCTTAGTGCTAGCTGTTGGAGAGCAGTTCTTC

J gene: TRBJ2-3
D gene: .
V gene: TRBV7-2
clone size: .
CDR3 protein: CASSQKDTQYF
CDR3 DNA: TGTGCCAGCAGCCAGAAGGATACGCAGTATTTT

J gene: TRBJ2-2
D gene: TRBD2
V gene: TRBV7-3
clone size: .
CDR3 protein: CASSLASGGSNTGELFF
CDR3 DNA: TGTGCCAGCAGCTTAGCTAGCGGGGGGTCGAACACCGGGGAGCTGTTTTTT

J gene: TRBJ2-7
D gene: .
V gene: TRBV27
clone size: .
CDR3 protein: CASSFREFSYEQYF
CDR3 DNA: TGTGCCAGCAGTTTTCGGGAGTTCTCCTACGAGCAGTACTTC